This T cell receptor (beta chain) was obtained from a study of blood T cell repertoires in COVID-19 (dated by TCRdb to the early 2020s). Regarding the complete study: Samples covering the acute and convalescent phases of COVID-19 were provided by collaborators in the United States, Italy and Spain. A freely available public database, intended as a resource for researchers studying the immune response to SARS-CoV-2, is where the repertoires were released. The samples were drawn from two sources: the first 160 participants of the ongoing ImmuneRACE study, and 1,200 or so subjects contributed by 6 global collaborators. Subjects who had been exposed to COVID-19, were actively infected with it, or had recovered from it provided the deeply sampled blood TCRbeta repertoires that made up the dataset. Sample metadata almost always included a de-identified subject ID, COVID-19 status, age in years and sex. Where available, HLA class I and class II types were obtained from metadata supplied by the sample provider rather than from assay-based typing. The prospective study material was composed of cDNA or gDNA derived from T cells, B-cell-depleted T cells, or PBMCs.

TCRbeta CDR3 regions were amplified from genomic DNA by means of the immunoSEQ Assay, a bias-controlled multiplex PCR. The paper's processing steps were these. Within the assay, amplification of reference gene primers was used to estimate how many nucleated cells each sample contained. Sequence reads were collapsed and filtered to measure the absolute abundance of every unique TCRbeta CDR3 rearrangement. Productive Simpson clonality was computed per sample as the square root of Simpson's diversity index over productive rearrangements. The clones in this table, taken by TCRdb from immuneACCESS, are in-frame only. Not every clone is retained; where verified, under half of the shortfall comes from an unresolved V gene, and the cause of the rest is unknown. That table is the source of V, J and clone size, and D and trimming were worked out from the DNA. The sample table lists 20,000 to 25,000 clones, around 85% of them with a count of one. Approximately 9% of the sample lies in the top ten.

Whole blood was collected in K2EDTA tubes by collaborating institutions according to the institutions' own protocols. Collaborator samples were shipped for TCRbeta analysis as frozen whole blood, isolated PBMCs, or DNA extracted from either sample type. Reading the germline V gene gives CDR1 SGHRS and CDR2 YFSETQ. Trimming removed 3 bases from V and 0 bases from J; the gene matches leave 9 bases unexplained. The CDR3 goes from the cysteine to the phenylalanine over 16 residues. Only CDR3 DNA remains: 48 bases, in frame from the first base. As regards this clone: Which antigen it targets is not known. No base quality values were provided; no much bigger clone lies one nucleotide off.

The paper's findings and limits, for the study overall: The amount of clinical and demographic metadata varied by source and participant and was provided uncurated.

This TCR came from a human donor with active COVID-19. The donor label of this sample is uncertain. The specimen sequenced was peripheral blood. The sequence is built from TRBV5-1 and TRBJ2-7; the central 7 bases match TRBD2. The DNA is TGCGCCAGCAGCTACAGCGGGACGGGCGGCTCCTACGAGCAGTACTTC. It encodes CASSYSGTGGSYEQYF.